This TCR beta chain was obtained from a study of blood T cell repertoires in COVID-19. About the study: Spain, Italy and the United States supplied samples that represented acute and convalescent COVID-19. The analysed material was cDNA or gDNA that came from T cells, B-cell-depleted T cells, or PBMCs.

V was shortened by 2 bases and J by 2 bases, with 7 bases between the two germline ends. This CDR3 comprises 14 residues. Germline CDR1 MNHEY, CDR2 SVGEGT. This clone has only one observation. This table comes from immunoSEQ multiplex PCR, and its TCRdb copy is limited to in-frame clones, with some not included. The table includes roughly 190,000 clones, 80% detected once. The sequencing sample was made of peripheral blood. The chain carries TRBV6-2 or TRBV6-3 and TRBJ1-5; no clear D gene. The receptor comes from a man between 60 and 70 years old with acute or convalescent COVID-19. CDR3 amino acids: CASSYAGGNQPQHF. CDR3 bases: TGTGCCAGCAGTTACGCAGGTGGCAATCAGCCCCAGCATTTT.